The 14 T cell receptor beta chains listed next were all sequenced from one sample in a study of response to subunit inactivated influenza vaccine. TCRdb ran MiXCR on the RT-PCR reads and lists one entry per CDR3 protein. In the table there are some 500,000 distinct CDR3 sequences, around 25% of which are singletons. This sample comprised CD4+ T cells sorted from PBMCs, obtained about 5 days after vaccination. These receptors originate from a man in his fifties who received an inactivated influenza vaccine.

The sample holds a few counts of this clonotype. The CDR3, as DNA: TGCGCCAGCAGCTTAGTATTAAGGAGGAGCTCCTACAATGAGCAGTTCTTC. This translates into CASSLVLRRSSYNEQFF. This sequence joins TRBV5-1 and TRBJ2-1, with a possible D match to TRBD2 (5 bases). The V end was cut by 2 bases, the J end by 0 bases, with 15 bases between. CDR3 size: 17 residues. Germline CDR1 and CDR2: SGHRS and YFSETQ.

This clonotype has just a few counts. This rearrangement joins TRBV7-2 to TRBJ1-1, with D maybe TRBD1 (5 bases). V was clipped by 1 base and J by 3 bases, with 15 bases between them. Germline V gene data show CDR1 as SGHTA and CDR2 as FQGNSA. The length of the CDR3 is 16 residues. CDR3 coding DNA: TGTGCCAGCAGCTTAGTGGATAGCGGGGCGTACACTGAAGCTTTCTTT. The encoded protein is CASSLVDSGAYTEAFF.

There are a few counts of this clonotype. The chain links TRBV7-9 to TRBJ2-1, with D perhaps matching TRBD1 (5 bases). CDR3 length: 15 amino acids. The germline V gene encodes CDR1 SEHNR and CDR2 FQNEAQ (reference sequence). V gave up 5 bases and J gave up 6 bases, with 17 bases separating them. The CDR3 DNA sequence: TGTGCCAGCAGCCCAGGGTTAGGACGGAGCAATGAGCAGTTCTTC. Residues: CASSPGLGRSNEQFF.

The chain carries TRBV12-3 or TRBV12-4 and TRBJ2-3; D may be TRBD2 (6 bases). Trimming left V 7 bases short and J 5 bases short, with 19 bases between. This CDR3 has 15 residues. The CDR3 nucleotides are TGTGCCAGCAAAAAGGTGTGGGGAGGAGAAGATACGCAGTATTTT. Encoded protein: CASKKVWGGEDTQYF.

This clonotype was detected a few times. The V gene is TRBV7-8, the J gene TRBJ2-7; 8 bases are a match to TRBD1. The germline CDR1 and CDR2 sequences are SGHVS and FQNEAQ. Losses at the gene ends were 7 bases for V and 0 bases for J; bases not matched to a gene: 8. The CDR3 contains 15 residues. CDR3 nucleotide sequence: TGTGCCAGCAACCCGACAGGGGCCGACTCCTACGAGCAGTACTTC. Translating gives CASNPTGADSYEQYF.

This clonotype was found a few times. This rearrangement joins TRBV12-3 or TRBV12-4 to TRBJ2-2; the D is unclear. The V and J ends lost 3 bases and 0 bases respectively, with 14 bases between them. CDR3 length: 17 residues. The CDR3 coding sequence is TGTGCCAGCAGTTTTACTATAGGCGCTACGAACACCGGGGAGCTGTTTTTT. Its translation is CASSFTIGATNTGELFF.

The genes are TRBV9 and TRBJ2-5; a weak D match, TRBD2 (6 bases). V was trimmed by 4 bases and J by 5 bases, leaving 18 bases between them. The CDR3 length is 15 residues. Germline-derived CDR1 and CDR2 are SGDLS and YYNGEE. CDR3 residues: CASSSGVLAGETQYF. CDR3 nucleotide sequence: TGTGCCAGCAGCTCCGGAGTACTAGCAGGCGAGACCCAGTACTTC.

The chain links TRBV6-5 to TRBJ2-7; a weak D match, TRBD1 (6 bases). Between the trimmed V and J ends, which lost 3 bases and 0 bases, there was a span of 12 bases. Germline values: CDR1 MNHEY, CDR2 SVGAGI. The CDR3 consists of 15 residues. This CDR3 is CASSYLGQSSYEQYF. The CDR3 DNA is TGTGCCAGCAGTTATCTTGGACAGTCCTCCTACGAGCAGTACTTC.

The CDR3 DNA sequence: TGTGCCAGCAGCTTAGGGGACAGGGGGCTTGCCTACGAGCAGTACTTC. Translated: CASSLGDRGLAYEQYF. This rearrangement joins TRBV11-2 to TRBJ2-7; 12 bases fit TRBD1. The J segment lost 2 bases and the V segment lost 1 base, leaving 3 bases of the junction unmatched. Germline loops: CDR1 SGHAT, CDR2 FQNNGV. The CDR3 is 16 residues long.

The V gene is TRBV28, the J gene TRBJ2-1, with D unresolved. V was shortened by 4 bases and J by 2 bases, with 9 bases between the two germline ends. Germline CDR1 reads MDHEN; CDR2 reads SYDVKM. CDR3 size: 14 residues. The CDR3 DNA is TGTGCCAGCAGTTCCGGACCGGCCTACAATGAGCAGTTCTTC. It codes for CASSSGPAYNEQFF.

This clonotype came up many times. The chain carries TRBV20-1 and TRBJ2-5, with D uncertain. V was pared by 1 base and J by 1 base, with 4 bases between. The V gene's germline CDR1 is DFQATT and CDR2 SNEGSKA (reference sequence). The CDR3 spans 12 residues. The CDR3 region is CSARGFQETQYF. The CDR3 nucleotides are TGCAGTGCTAGAGGGTTCCAAGAGACCCAGTACTTC.

This clonotype was seen at least ten times. The J gene is TRBJ2-4, the V gene TRBV7-2; maybe TRBD1 (5 bases). The CDR3 totals 14 residues. V was shortened by 5 bases and J by 1 base, with 9 bases between the two germline ends. CDR1 is SGHTA, CDR2 FQGNSA, per germline. The CDR3 is CASSPGLAKNIQYF. Here the CDR3 DNA reads TGTGCCAGCAGCCCAGGGTTGGCCAAAAACATTCAGTACTTC.

This clonotype occurred many times. The chain recombines TRBV12-3 or TRBV12-4 with TRBJ2-7; D gene uncertain. V gave up 6 bases and J gave up 3 bases, with 6 bases separating them. The CDR3 has 11 residues. CDR3 bases: TGTGCCAGCAGCAACCGCTACGAGCAGTACTTC. Amino acid sequence: CASSNRYEQYF.

The J gene is TRBJ2-1, the V gene TRBV7-8, with D possibly matching TRBD2 (6 bases). CDR3 size: 14 residues. Trimming took 7 bases from V and 8 from J, leaving 18 bases between them. Germline assignment: CDR1 SGHVS and CDR2 FQNEAQ. The CDR3, as DNA: TGTGCCAGCAAGTTGAGACTAGATAGCTATGAGCAGTTCTTC. It translates to CASKLRLDSYEQFF.